This T cell receptor beta chain was profiled in a study of blood T cell repertoires in COVID-19. Study details: From the United States, Italy and Spain came samples of acute and convalescent COVID-19.

The protocol was immunoSEQ multiplex PCR, while the TCRdb copy is restricted to in-frame clones and leaves out a portion. The sample includes roughly 250,000 clones, 70% to 90% of them seen just once. The CDR3 loop spans 14 amino acids. Trimming left V 3 bases short and J 4 bases short, with 12 bases between. Germline V gene data show CDR1 as LNHDA and CDR2 as SQIVND (reference sequence). This clone showed up just once. The chain couples TRBV19 to TRBJ1-2, with D maybe TRBD1 (5 bases). The receptor was isolated from a woman aged 25 to 39 with COVID-19, enrolled during active disease. The sequencing sample was made of peripheral blood. In DNA form, the CDR3 reads TGTGCCAGTAGTATTGACAGCCCTACCTATGGCTACACCTTC. Amino acid sequence: CASSIDSPTYGYTF.